This T cell receptor beta chain was recovered during a study of blood T cell repertoires in COVID-19. Study-wide background: Both acute and convalescent COVID-19 samples were obtained from the United States, Italy and Spain. T cells, B-cell-depleted T cells, or PBMCs supplied cDNA or gDNA.

Source study methods: Estimates of nucleated cell counts were drawn from the amplification of reference gene primers. The method was immunoSEQ multiplex PCR; TCRdb's version includes in-frame clones alone and lacks a portion of them. The V and J calls and the clone size are those of that table, but D and trimming were determined from the DNA. The sample comprises roughly 26,000 clones, 82% of which are singletons, and about a third rests with the top ten. There are 17 residues in the CDR3. Losses at the gene ends were 3 bases for V and 4 bases for J; bases not matched to a gene: 6. CDR1 and CDR2 (germline): MDHEN, SYDVKM.

The sequence was obtained from a human donor in a cohort sampled during active COVID-19. The specimen was peripheral blood. The genes are TRBV28 and TRBJ2-5; 15 bases line up with TRBD2. The CDR3 nucleotides read TGTGCCAGCAGTTTTCCCCGGACTAGCGGGAGGGGAGAGACCCAGTACTTC. The encoded protein is CASSFPRTSGRGETQYF.